One sample yielded the 16 T cell receptor beta chains listed below, sequenced in a study of cytomegalovirus exposure and HLA in healthy donors. With 60 Vbeta and 13 Jbeta primers, the PCR was carried out. This table comes from immunoSEQ multiplex PCR, and its TCRdb copy is limited to in-frame clones, with some not included. The sample lists about 110,000 clones, under 85% occurring once. The sample comprised PBMCs. These receptors originate from a man aged 30 to 45 in good health and CMV-seropositive.

The chain uses TRBV25-1 and TRBJ2-3, with 8 bases lining up with TRBD1. The CDR3 has 15 amino acids. The V gene end was trimmed by 7 bases and the J gene end by 3 bases; junction bases not matched to a gene: 9. CDR1 is MGHDK, CDR2 SYGVNS, per germline. The CDR3 region is CASNGQGDWTDTQYF. CDR3 in DNA: TGTGCCAGCAATGGACAGGGCGATTGGACAGATACGCAGTATTTT.

This sequence joins TRBV2 and TRBJ2-7, with TRBD1 identical over 8 bases. The germline V gene encodes CDR1 SNHLY and CDR2 FYNNEI. CDR3 length: 12 amino acids. The ends lost 11 bases at V and 4 bases at J; junction bases unmatched: 7. Here the CDR3 DNA reads TGTGCCGGAGGGACAGGAACTTACGAGCAGTACTTC. This gives the protein CAGGTGTYEQYF.

V and J are TRBV28 and TRBJ1-1; a weak D match, TRBD1 (5 bases). The germline V and J ends were trimmed by 0 bases and 4 bases, with 12 bases remaining between them. Germline V gene data show CDR1 as MDHEN and CDR2 as SYDVKM. The CDR3 has 15 residues. As DNA, the CDR3 is TGTGCCAGCAGTTTATGGCGGGGTAGGGGCACTGAAGCTTTCTTT. Its translation is CASSLWRGRGTEAFF.

This clone was observed many times. The chain recombines TRBV7-2 with TRBJ1-5; weak D call: TRBD1 (5 bases). This CDR3 has 14 residues. The germline V and J ends were trimmed by 5 bases and 0 bases, with 8 bases remaining between them. The germline V gene encodes CDR1 SGHTA and CDR2 FQGNSA. CDR3 residues: CASSPQGSNQPQHF. DNA for the CDR3: TGTGCCAGCAGCCCTCAGGGTAGCAATCAGCCCCAGCATTTT.

The V and J genes are TRBV2 and TRBJ2-7; 7 bases align to TRBD1. The CDR3 is 15 amino acids. The germline CDR1 and CDR2 sequences are SNHLY and FYNNEI. V was pared by 8 bases and J by 2 bases, with 12 bases of the junction left unmatched. Here the CDR3 DNA reads TGTGCCAGCCAAAGGGGAGCAGGGGGTCCCTACGAGCAGTACTTC. This translates into CASQRGAGGPYEQYF. The full variable domain, its missing parts supplied by reference TRBV2 and TRBJ2-7, is EPEVTQTPSHQVTQMGQEVILRCVPISNHLYFYWYRQILGQKVEFLVSFYNNEISEKSEIFDDQFSVERPDGSNFTLKIRSTKLEDSAMYFCASQRGAGGPYEQYFGPGTRLTVT.

V usage is TRBV29-1 and J usage is TRBJ1-1; 12 bases match TRBD1. The CDR3 consists of 13 residues. J lost 5 bases, V lost 6 bases, and 4 bases had no gene match. Germline V gives CDR1 SQVTM, CDR2 ANQGSEA. CDR3 nucleotide sequence: TGCAGCGTGGGGACAGGGGGCGATACTGAAGCTTTCTTT. Its protein product is CSVGTGGDTEAFF. Full variable domain (outside the CDR3, taken from reference TRBV29-1 and TRBJ1-1): SAVISQKPSRDICQRGTSLTIQCQVDSQVTMMFWYRQQPGQSLTLIATANQGSEATYESGFVIDKFPISRPNLTFSTLTVSNMSPEDSSIYLCSVGTGGDTEAFFGQGTRLTVV.

This chain uses TRBV11-2 with TRBJ1-6, with D possibly TRBD1 on 6 matching bases. The CDR3 extends over 15 amino acids. Germline V gene lookup returns CDR1 SGHAT and CDR2 FQNNGV. V lost 2 bases, J lost 14 bases, and 19 bases lay in between. In DNA form, the CDR3 reads TGTGCCAGCAGCTTATATGGGGGTGGGGGCCAGTCCCTCCACTTT. This encodes CASSLYGGGGQSLHF.

This sequence joins TRBV4-1 and TRBJ1-2; maybe TRBD1 (5 bases). Looked up from germline, CDR1 is MGHRA and CDR2 is YSYEKL. This CDR3 spans 15 amino acids. The V end was cut by 5 bases, the J end by 6 bases, with 19 bases between. CDR3 DNA: TGCGCCAGCAGCTCGACAGTCCTGGGTGGTAATGGCTACACCTTC. This gives the protein CASSSTVLGGNGYTF.

A single count supports this clone. This chain joins TRBV30 and TRBJ2-7; 11 bases are a match to TRBD1. J lost 3 bases, V lost 3 bases, and 4 bases had no gene match. CDR1 and CDR2 (germline): GTSNPN, SVGIG (reference sequence). This CDR3 comprises 14 residues. The CDR3: CAWRGGTGGYEQYF. The CDR3 DNA follows: TGTGCCTGGAGGGGGGGGACAGGGGGCTACGAGCAGTACTTC.

The rearrangement links TRBV7-2 to TRBJ2-5; D may be TRBD2 (5 bases). Germline V gene data show CDR1 as SGHTA and CDR2 as FQGNSA. V shed 4 bases and J shed 1 base, with 10 bases lying between them. The CDR3 is made up of 14 amino acids. Here the CDR3 DNA reads TGTGCCAGCAGCTCCCGACTAACCCAAGAGACCCAGTACTTC. Translated, it gives CASSSRLTQETQYF.

This chain links TRBV19 with TRBJ2-2, with D maybe TRBD1 (6 bases). V lost 3 bases to trimming and J lost 6 bases, with 20 bases between them. Germline V gives CDR1 LNHDA, CDR2 SQIVND (reference sequence). This CDR3 region has 17 residues. CDR3 nucleotides: TGTGCCAGTAGTATTTTTATCGGCAGGGACATTTCCGGGGAGCTGTTTTTT. Translated: CASSIFIGRDISGELFF.

V gene TRBV29-1 combines with J gene TRBJ2-7, with TRBD1 as a possible D gene (5 bases). V lost 3 bases and J lost 5, with 20 bases in between. CDR3 size: 15 residues. CDR1 and CDR2 (germline): SQVTM, ANQGSEA. The CDR3 here is CSVELGQGNLHEQYF. CDR3 DNA: TGCAGCGTTGAGTTAGGCCAGGGTAATCTCCACGAGCAGTACTTC.

The CDR3, as DNA: TGCGCCAGCAGCCAAGGCCTAGAAGCTTTCTTT. This sequence encodes CASSQGLEAFF. The chain couples TRBV4-3 to TRBJ1-1, with no clear D. CDR3 length equals 11 residues. Looked up from germline, CDR1 is LGHNA and CDR2 is YSLEER. The V end was cut by 1 base, the J end by 8 bases, with 5 bases between.

The chain carries TRBV10-3 and TRBJ1-6; TRBD1 is a possible D gene (5 bases). The V end was cut by 4 bases, the J end by 3 bases, with 7 bases between. This CDR3 contains 14 residues. Germline lookup yields CDR1 ENHRY and CDR2 SYGVKD. The CDR3 nucleotides read TGTGCCATCAGTGCAGGGAACTATAATTCACCCCTCCACTTT. It specifies CAISAGNYNSPLHF.

This sequence joins TRBV5-1 and TRBJ1-6; D might be TRBD1 (6 bases). The CDR3 is made up of 17 amino acids. V dropped 4 bases and J dropped 16 bases, with 30 bases sitting between them. Germline loops: CDR1 SGHRS, CDR2 YFSETQ. The CDR3 reads CASSGGGGKDLQLGLHF. CDR3 nucleotides: TGCGCCAGCAGCGGAGGGGGAGGGAAAGACCTTCAATTAGGACTCCACTTT.

This clone was found once. V usage is TRBV27 and J usage is TRBJ1-5; 8 bases are shared with TRBD1. The germline CDR1 and CDR2 sequences are MNHEY and SMNVEV (reference sequence). The CDR3 contains 15 residues. V shed 2 bases and J 6 bases; nucleotides not matched to a gene: 6. The CDR3 is CASSLRQGLGQPQHF. CDR3 sequence (DNA): TGTGCCAGCAGTTTAAGACAGGGGCTAGGTCAGCCCCAGCATTTT.